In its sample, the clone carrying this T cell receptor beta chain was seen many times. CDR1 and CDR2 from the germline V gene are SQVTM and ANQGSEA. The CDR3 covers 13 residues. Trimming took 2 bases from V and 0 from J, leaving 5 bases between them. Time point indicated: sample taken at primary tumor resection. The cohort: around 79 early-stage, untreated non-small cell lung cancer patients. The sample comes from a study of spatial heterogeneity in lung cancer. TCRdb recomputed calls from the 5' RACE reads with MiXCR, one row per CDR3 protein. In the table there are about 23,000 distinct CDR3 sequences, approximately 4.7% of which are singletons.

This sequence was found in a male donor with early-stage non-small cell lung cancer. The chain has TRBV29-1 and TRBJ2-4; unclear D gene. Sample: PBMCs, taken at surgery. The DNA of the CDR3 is TGCAGCGTTGAAAAGGAAGCCAAAAACATTCAGTACTTC. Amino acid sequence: CSVEKEAKNIQYF. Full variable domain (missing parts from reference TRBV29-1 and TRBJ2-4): SAVISQKPSRDICQRGTSLTIQCQVDSQVTMMFWYRQQPGQSLTLIATANQGSEATYESGFVIDKFPISRPNLTFSTLTVSNMSPEDSSIYLCSVEKEAKNIQYFGAGTRLSVL.